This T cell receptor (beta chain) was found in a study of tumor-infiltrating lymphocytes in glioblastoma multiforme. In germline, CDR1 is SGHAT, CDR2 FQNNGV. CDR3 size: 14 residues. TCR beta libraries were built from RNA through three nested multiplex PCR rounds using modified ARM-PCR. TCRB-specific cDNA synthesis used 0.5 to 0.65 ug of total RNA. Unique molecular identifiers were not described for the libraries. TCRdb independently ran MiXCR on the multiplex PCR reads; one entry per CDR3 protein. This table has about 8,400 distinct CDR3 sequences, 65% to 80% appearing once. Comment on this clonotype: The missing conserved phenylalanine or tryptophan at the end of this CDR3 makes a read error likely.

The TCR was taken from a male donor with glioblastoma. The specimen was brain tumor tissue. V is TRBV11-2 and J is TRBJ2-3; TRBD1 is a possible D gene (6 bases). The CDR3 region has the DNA TGTGCCAGCAGCTTACAGGGGATGGCAAATACCCAGTATTCT. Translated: CASSLQGMANTQYS.